This T cell receptor (beta chain) stems from a study of blood T cell repertoires in COVID-19. Overall study: The study drew acute and convalescent COVID-19 samples from the United States, Italy and Spain. Nucleic acid was either cDNA or gDNA, and it came from T cells, B-cell-depleted T cells, or PBMCs.

CDR1 is SGHTA and CDR2 is FQGNSA in the germline V gene. Trimming stripped 4 bases from V and 1 base from J, with 15 bases between. This CDR3 comprises 16 residues. Across under 25 US areas, participants ranged in age from roughly 18 to 95 years. Donors were grouped by their self-reported clinical history. The table came from immunoSEQ multiplex PCR; TCRdb's copy has only in-frame clones and leaves some out. The profile covers roughly 190,000 clones, with around 87% appearing a single time and roughly 25% taken by the ten largest. This sequence joins TRBV7-2 and TRBJ2-3; a weak D match, TRBD2 (6 bases). The sequenced material came from PBMCs or T cells enriched from blood (not recorded which). This TCR was sampled from a woman in her thirties or forties in a cohort exposed to, infected with or recovered from COVID-19 (not recorded which). For the CDR3, the DNA is TGTGCCAGCAGCTCAGGTCTTGCTAGCGGCACAGATACGCAGTATTTT. Protein: CASSSGLASGTDTQYF.